The following is a TCR beta chain sequence with its context. Sequencing was performed with immunoSEQ multiplex PCR; in TCRdb, only in-frame clones are kept and a portion is missing. The data contain fewer than 130,000 clones, 70% to 90% of them singletons. Germline V gene sequence: CDR1 SGHDT, CDR2 YYEEEE. With 4 bases removed from V and 3 bases from J, the gap between germline ends came to 10 bases. The CDR3 sequence is 14 residues long. These data are taken from a study of PD-L1 blockade in urothelial cancer. V is TRBV5-6 and J is TRBJ1-4; D ambiguous. Sequencing was performed on PBMCs, taken around atezolizumab (anti-PD-L1) treatment. The clonotype comes from a man aged 50 or older with urothelial cancer. The CDR3 is CASSPRGANEKLFF. The CDR3, as DNA: TGTGCCAGCAGCCCGCGGGGAGCTAATGAAAAACTGTTTTTT.